Each of the 20 T cell receptor beta chains below was sequenced from the same sample in a study of blood T cell repertoires in COVID-19. Sequenced by immunoSEQ multiplex PCR; TCRdb stores in-frame clones only, minus some. The top ten hold over 2% of the sample, which has a few hundred thousand clones, 88% seen once. Sequencing was performed on PBMCs or T cells enriched from blood (not recorded which). These receptors were collected from a woman between 40 and 55 years old with acute COVID-19.

The chain uses TRBV7-6 and TRBJ1-5; D unresolved. In germline, CDR1 is SGHVS, CDR2 FNYEAQ. The CDR3 totals 13 residues. Trimming removed 0 bases from V and 5 bases from J, with 5 bases in between. The CDR3 spells CASSLAVDQPQHF. In DNA form, the CDR3 reads TGTGCCAGCAGCTTAGCCGTTGATCAGCCCCAGCATTTT.

This chain links TRBV2 with TRBJ2-3; TRBD1 matches at 9 bases. V lost 4 bases and J lost 3; bases outside the gene matches: 5. CDR3 length: 15 residues. Germline V gives CDR1 SNHLY, CDR2 FYNNEI. This chain's CDR3 is CASSVGTGKTDTQYF. As DNA, the CDR3 is TGTGCCAGCAGTGTTGGGACAGGGAAAACAGATACGCAGTATTTT. Combining the CDR3 with reference TRBV2 and TRBJ2-3 gives the whole variable domain EPEVTQTPSHQVTQMGQEVILRCVPISNHLYFYWYRQILGQKVEFLVSFYNNEISEKSEIFDDQFSVERPDGSNFTLKIRSTKLEDSAMYFCASSVGTGKTDTQYFGPGTRLTVL.

This rearrangement joins TRBV7-9 to TRBJ1-2; perhaps TRBD1 as D (5 bases). The CDR3 runs to 15 residues. The V end was cut by 1 base, the J end by 0 bases, with 9 bases between. Germline CDR1 and CDR2: SEHNR and FQNEAQ (reference sequence). CDR3 sequence reads: CASSLGQGTNYGYTF. The CDR3 nucleotides are TGTGCCAGCAGCTTAGGGCAGGGAACTAACTATGGCTACACCTTC.

V and J are TRBV5-1 and TRBJ1-5; tentatively, D is TRBD1 (6 bases). Trimming cost V 4 bases and J 7 bases, with 15 bases left between them. CDR1 SGHRS and CDR2 YFSETQ come from the germline V gene. The CDR3 has 14 amino acids. The CDR3 region is CASSQAGEKQPQHF. CDR3 nucleotide sequence: TGCGCCAGCAGCCAGGCAGGGGAGAAGCAGCCCCAGCATTTT.

The chain has TRBV11-2 and TRBJ2-2; 9 bases match TRBD2. Germline-derived CDR1 and CDR2 are SGHAT and FQNNGV. There are 17 residues in the CDR3. After removal of 5 bases from V and 4 bases from J, the junction contained 11 bases not matched to a gene. In nucleotides, the CDR3 is TGTGCCAGCAGCGGCCACGGTCTAGCGGGATCCACCGGGGAGCTGTTTTTT. It encodes CASSGHGLAGSTGELFF.

This clone came up once. The chain uses TRBV5-5 and TRBJ2-7; TRBD1 matches at 8 bases. With V trimmed by 1 base and J by 6 bases, 6 bases remained unmatched. The germline V gene has CDR1 SGHKS and CDR2 YYEKEE (reference sequence). The CDR3 consists of 14 residues. This CDR3 reads CASSLRQGPLEQYF. CDR3 DNA sequence: TGTGCCAGCAGCTTGAGACAGGGGCCACTCGAGCAGTACTTC.

The chain uses TRBV19 and TRBJ1-2, with D unclear. V gave up 4 bases and J gave up 5 bases, with 14 bases separating them. CDR3 size: 14 residues. CDR1 is LNHDA, CDR2 SQIVND, per germline (reference sequence). The CDR3 is CASSTGSYAYGYTF. CDR3 in DNA: TGTGCCAGTAGTACCGGGTCTTATGCTTATGGCTACACCTTC.

J is TRBJ1-1 and V is TRBV7-2; weak D call: TRBD1 (5 bases). The CDR3 runs to 17 residues. Germline CDR1 and CDR2: SGHTA and FQGNSA. Trimming shortened V by 5 bases and J by 1 base, and 20 bases separated the two germline ends. CDR3 sequence: CASSQRGGGRGNTEAFF. DNA for the CDR3: TGTGCCAGCAGCCAACGCGGCGGGGGTCGGGGGAACACTGAAGCTTTCTTT.

The V and J genes are TRBV7-9 and TRBJ2-3; D perhaps matches TRBD1 (7 bases). V was cut by 5 bases and J by 6 bases, with 15 bases left in between. Germline V gene lookup returns CDR1 SEHNR and CDR2 FQNEAQ (reference sequence). The CDR3 is 14 residues long. The CDR3 coding sequence is TGTGCCAGCAGCGAACCCAGGGGGGCCGATACGCAGTATTTT. Protein product: CASSEPRGADTQYF.

This chain uses TRBV6-2 or TRBV6-3 with TRBJ1-1; TRBD1 matches at 10 bases. Trimming took 6 bases from V and 3 from J; bases not matched to a gene: 7. Germline lookup yields CDR1 MNHEY and CDR2 SVGEGT. The CDR3 spans 15 residues. CDR3: CASSPRGTGDTEAFF. CDR3 nucleotide sequence: TGTGCCAGCAGCCCCCGAGGGACAGGGGACACTGAAGCTTTCTTT.

This sequence joins TRBV12-3 or TRBV12-4 and TRBJ2-1; D unclear. V gave up 3 bases and J gave up 8 bases, with 11 bases separating them. The CDR3 has 13 residues. Here the CDR3 reads CASSFRWSDEQFF. The CDR3 region has the DNA TGTGCCAGCAGTTTCCGGTGGAGCGATGAGCAGTTCTTC.

The chain couples TRBV15 to TRBJ2-3; 7 bases fit TRBD2. Germline CDR1 reads LNHNV; CDR2 reads YYDKDF (reference sequence). The CDR3 runs 17 residues. The ends lost 0 bases at V and 3 bases at J; junction bases unmatched: 9. The CDR3 region is CATSRDRFLAATDTQYF. CDR3 coding DNA: TGTGCCACCAGCAGAGATCGGTTCCTAGCGGCAACAGATACGCAGTATTTT.

The rearrangement links TRBV4-1 to TRBJ2-7; D is possibly TRBD2 (5 bases). Germline assignment: CDR1 MGHRA and CDR2 YSYEKL. The CDR3 loop spans 17 amino acids. Trimming shortened V by 4 bases and J by 5 bases, and 24 bases separated the two germline ends. As DNA, the CDR3 is TGCGCCAGCAGCCCGCAAACCAATCTAGCATCAGTCCACGAGCAGTACGTC. The encoded protein is CASSPQTNLASVHEQYV.

This clone was recorded once. The chain carries TRBV12-5 and TRBJ2-3; a weak D match, TRBD2 (6 bases). The CDR3 runs to 18 residues. Per germline, CDR1 LGHNT and CDR2 FRNRAP. Trimming left V 1 base short and J 3 bases short, with 20 bases between. The CDR3 coding sequence is TGTGCTAGTGGTTTGGGGGCTAGCGTCATGTCGGGGACAGATACGCAGTATTTT. This sequence encodes CASGLGASVMSGTDTQYF.

The V gene is TRBV29-1, the J gene TRBJ2-2, with 8 bases lining up with TRBD2. The junction had 1 base not matched to a gene; V was cut back by 5 bases and J by 8 bases. The germline V gene encodes CDR1 SQVTM and CDR2 ANQGSEA. This CDR3 region has 11 residues. DNA for the CDR3: TGCAGCGTTCCTAGCGGGGGGGAGCTGTTTTTT. Amino acids: CSVPSGGELFF.

The gene calls are TRBV3-1 (or the pseudogene TRBV3-2) and TRBJ2-2; TRBD1 matches at 7 bases. Germline CDR1 and CDR2: LGHDT and YNNKEL (reference sequence). This CDR3 has 15 amino acids. Germline trimming cut 3 bases from V and 6 bases from J; bases unmatched to any gene: 7. The CDR3 loop reads CASSHRQGSAGELFF. The CDR3 DNA sequence: TGTGCCAGCAGCCACCGACAGGGTTCAGCCGGGGAGCTGTTTTTT.

V gene TRBV30 combines with J gene TRBJ1-2; 9 bases match TRBD1. V shed 3 bases and J 4 bases; nucleotides not matched to a gene: 6. Germline assignment: CDR1 GTSNPN and CDR2 SVGIG (reference sequence). The CDR3 runs to 14 residues. The CDR3 coding sequence is TGTGCCTGGAGATTGACAGGGGGGGGCTATGGCTACACCTTC. Translated, it gives CAWRLTGGGYGYTF.

The V call is TRBV25-1, the J call TRBJ1-1; D uncertain. V was clipped by 4 bases and J by 1 base, with 16 bases between them. This CDR3 is built from 16 residues. Germline CDR1 and CDR2: MGHDK and SYGVNS. The CDR3 nucleotides read TGTGCCAGCAGTGTATCGACGGGAGCGAAGAACACTGAAGCTTTCTTT. This sequence encodes CASSVSTGAKNTEAFF.

The chain is built from TRBV29-1 and TRBJ2-1; maybe TRBD1 (5 bases). Deletions cut 7 bases from V and 5 bases from J, with 18 bases between. The CDR3 is made up of 14 amino acids. The germline V gene encodes CDR1 SQVTM and CDR2 ANQGSEA. As DNA, the CDR3 is TGCAGCGCCGCCCGGCGGCAGGACAACAATGAGCAGTTCTTC. This gives the protein CSAARRQDNNEQFF.

CDR3 protein: CASSPGGGPKEGYTF. In DNA form, the CDR3 reads TGCGCCAGCAGCCCGGGGGGCGGGCCAAAGGAGGGCTACACCTTC. The chain couples TRBV5-1 to TRBJ1-2; D might be TRBD1 (6 bases). The CDR3 runs to 15 residues. CDR1 is SGHRS and CDR2 is YFSETQ in the germline V gene. The V and J ends lost 4 bases and 8 bases respectively, with 21 bases between them.